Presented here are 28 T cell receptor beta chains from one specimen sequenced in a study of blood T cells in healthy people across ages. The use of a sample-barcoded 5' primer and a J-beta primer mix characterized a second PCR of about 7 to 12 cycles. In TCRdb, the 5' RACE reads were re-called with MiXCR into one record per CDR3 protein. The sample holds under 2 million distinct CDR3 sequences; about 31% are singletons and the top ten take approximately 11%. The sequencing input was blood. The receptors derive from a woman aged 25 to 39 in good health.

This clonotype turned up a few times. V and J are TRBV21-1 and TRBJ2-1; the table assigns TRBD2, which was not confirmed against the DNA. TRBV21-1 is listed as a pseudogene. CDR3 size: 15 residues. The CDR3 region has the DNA TGTGCCAGCAGCACACGACTAGTCCCCTACAATGAGCAGTTCTTC. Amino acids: CASSTRLVPYNEQFF.

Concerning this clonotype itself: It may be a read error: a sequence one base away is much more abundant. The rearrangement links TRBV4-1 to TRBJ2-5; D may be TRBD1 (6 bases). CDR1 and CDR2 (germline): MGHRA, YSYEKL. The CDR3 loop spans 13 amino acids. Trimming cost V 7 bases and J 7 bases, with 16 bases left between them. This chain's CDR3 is CASNPDPTGTQYF. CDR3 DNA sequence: TGCGCCAGCAACCCGGACCCGACAGGGACCCAGTACTTC.

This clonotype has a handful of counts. The CDR3: CAWSVQASGRMSSYNEQFF. The CDR3 DNA reads as TGTGCCTGGAGTGTACAGGCTAGCGGGAGGATGAGCTCCTACAATGAGCAGTTCTTC. The chain recombines TRBV30 with TRBJ2-1; 11 bases align to TRBD2. Germline lookup yields CDR1 GTSNPN and CDR2 SVGIG (reference sequence). This CDR3 is built from 19 residues. With 0 bases clipped from V and 0 bases from J, the junction kept 10 bases outside the gene matches.

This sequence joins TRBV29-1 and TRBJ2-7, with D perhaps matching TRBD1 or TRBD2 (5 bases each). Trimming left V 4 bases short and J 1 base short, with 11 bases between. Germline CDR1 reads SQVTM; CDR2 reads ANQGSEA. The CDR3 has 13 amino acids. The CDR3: CSVARDGSYEQYF. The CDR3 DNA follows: TGCAGCGTTGCCCGGGACGGTTCCTACGAGCAGTACTTC.

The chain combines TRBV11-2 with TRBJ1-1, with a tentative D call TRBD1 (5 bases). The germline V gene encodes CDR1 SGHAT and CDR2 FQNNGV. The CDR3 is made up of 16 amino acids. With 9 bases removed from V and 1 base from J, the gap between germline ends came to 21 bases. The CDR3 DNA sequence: TGTGCCAGACCTGGGGAGGGGCAGGCCCGGAACACTGAAGCTTTCTTT. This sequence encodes CARPGEGQARNTEAFF.

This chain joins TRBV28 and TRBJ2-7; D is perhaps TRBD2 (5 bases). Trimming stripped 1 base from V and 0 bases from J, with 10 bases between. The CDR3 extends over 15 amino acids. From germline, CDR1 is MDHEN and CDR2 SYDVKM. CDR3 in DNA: TGTGCCAGCAGTTTATCGGGGTTTAGCTCCTACGAGCAGTACTTC. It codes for CASSLSGFSSYEQYF.

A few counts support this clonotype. CDR3 sequence (DNA): TGTGCCTGGACTACAGGGAGTAACTATGGCTACACCTTC. As protein: CAWTTGSNYGYTF. The J gene is TRBJ1-2, the V gene TRBV30, with a possible D match to TRBD1 (6 bases). There are 13 residues in the CDR3. The ends were cut back, 4 bases at V and 1 base at J, with 10 bases in the middle. The germline V gene encodes CDR1 GTSNPN and CDR2 SVGIG (reference sequence).

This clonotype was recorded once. The CDR3 region has the DNA TGTGCCAGCAGTGAATTAGGGTCCAACATTCAGTACTTC. Protein sequence: CASSELGSNIQYF. J is TRBJ2-4 and V is TRBV2, with no clear D. The CDR3 spans 13 residues. The V gene lost 2 bases and the J gene lost 7 bases, with 9 bases spanning the gap. Germline-derived CDR1 and CDR2 are SNHLY and FYNNEI.

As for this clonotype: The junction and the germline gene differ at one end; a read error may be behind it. The CDR3 DNA reads TGTGCCAGCAGGTTAGAGACAGGGTTAGAGACCCAGTACTTC. It yields the protein CASRLETGLETQYF. J is TRBJ2-5 and V is TRBV7-9, with 7 bases that match TRBD1. Germline lookup yields CDR1 SEHNR and CDR2 FQNEAQ (reference sequence). The CDR3 is 14 amino acids.

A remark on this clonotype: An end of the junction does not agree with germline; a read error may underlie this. The chain's CDR3 is CTSSEMGRGTGANVLTF. The CDR3 coding sequence is TGTACCAGCAGTGAAATGGGCAGGGGGACTGGGGCCAACGTCCTGACTTTC. The chain uses TRBV2 and TRBJ2-6; 7 nucleotides match TRBD1. This CDR3 contains 17 residues. Germline assignment: CDR1 SNHLY and CDR2 FYNNEI.

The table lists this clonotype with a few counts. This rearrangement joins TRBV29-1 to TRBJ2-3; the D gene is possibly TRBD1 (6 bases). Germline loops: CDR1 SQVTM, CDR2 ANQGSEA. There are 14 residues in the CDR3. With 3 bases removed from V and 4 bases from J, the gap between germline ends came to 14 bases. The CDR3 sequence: CSVDLQGISDTQYF. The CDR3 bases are TGCAGCGTTGACCTGCAGGGGATCTCAGATACGCAGTATTTT.

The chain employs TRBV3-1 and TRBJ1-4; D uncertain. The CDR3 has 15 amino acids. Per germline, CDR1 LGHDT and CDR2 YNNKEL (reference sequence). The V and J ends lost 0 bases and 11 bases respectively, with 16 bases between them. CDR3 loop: CASSQDYVRSAKLFF. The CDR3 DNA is TGTGCCAGCAGCCAAGACTACGTGAGGTCGGCGAAACTGTTTTTT.

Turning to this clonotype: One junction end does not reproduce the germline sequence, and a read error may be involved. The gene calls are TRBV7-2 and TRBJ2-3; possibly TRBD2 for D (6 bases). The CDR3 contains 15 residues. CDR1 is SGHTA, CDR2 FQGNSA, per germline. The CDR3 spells CASSSLAYPTDSQYF. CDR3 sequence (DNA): TGTGCCAGCAGTTCTCTAGCGTACCCCACAGATTCGCAGTATTTT.

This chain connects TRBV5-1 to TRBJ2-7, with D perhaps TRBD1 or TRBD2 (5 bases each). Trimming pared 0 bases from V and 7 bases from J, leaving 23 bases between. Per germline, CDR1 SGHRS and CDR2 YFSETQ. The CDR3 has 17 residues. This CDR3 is CASSLGRGGQTSGEQYF. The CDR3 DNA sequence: TGCGCCAGCAGCTTGGGGCGTGGAGGACAAACTTCAGGGGAGCAGTACTTC.

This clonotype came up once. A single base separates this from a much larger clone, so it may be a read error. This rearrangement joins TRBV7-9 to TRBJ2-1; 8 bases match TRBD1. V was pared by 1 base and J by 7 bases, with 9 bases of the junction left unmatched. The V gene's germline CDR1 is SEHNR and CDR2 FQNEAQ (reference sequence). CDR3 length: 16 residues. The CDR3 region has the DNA TGTGCCAGCAGCTTAGAGTGGACAGGGCCATCTAATGAGCAGTTCTTC. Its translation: CASSLEWTGPSNEQFF. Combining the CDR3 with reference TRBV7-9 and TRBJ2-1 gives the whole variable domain DTGVSQNPRHKITKRGQNVTFRCDPISEHNRLYWYRQTLGQGPEFLTYFQNEAQLEKSRLLSDRFSAERPKGSFSTLEIQRTEQGDSAMYLCASSLEWTGPSNEQFFGPGTRLTVL.

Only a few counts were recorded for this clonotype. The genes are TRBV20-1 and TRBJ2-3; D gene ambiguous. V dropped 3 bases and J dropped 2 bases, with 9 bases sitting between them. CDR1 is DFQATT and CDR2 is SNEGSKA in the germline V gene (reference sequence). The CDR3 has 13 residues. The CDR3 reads CSASPENTDTQYF. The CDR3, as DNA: TGCAGTGCTAGTCCGGAGAACACAGATACGCAGTATTTT.

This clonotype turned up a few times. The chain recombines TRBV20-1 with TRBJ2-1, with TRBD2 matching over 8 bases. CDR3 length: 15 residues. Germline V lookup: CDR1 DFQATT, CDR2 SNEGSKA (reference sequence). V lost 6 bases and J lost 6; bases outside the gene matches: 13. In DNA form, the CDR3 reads TGCAGTGCACATAGGGGACTAGTAGTTTCCAATGAGCAGTTCTTC. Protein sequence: CSAHRGLVVSNEQFF.

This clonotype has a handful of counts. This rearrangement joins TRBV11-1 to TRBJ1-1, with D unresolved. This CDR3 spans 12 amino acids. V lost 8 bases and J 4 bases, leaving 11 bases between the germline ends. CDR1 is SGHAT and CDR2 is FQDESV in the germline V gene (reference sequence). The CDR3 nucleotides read TGTGCCAGCCAGGCCGACCCCACTGAAGCTTTCTTT. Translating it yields CASQADPTEAFF.

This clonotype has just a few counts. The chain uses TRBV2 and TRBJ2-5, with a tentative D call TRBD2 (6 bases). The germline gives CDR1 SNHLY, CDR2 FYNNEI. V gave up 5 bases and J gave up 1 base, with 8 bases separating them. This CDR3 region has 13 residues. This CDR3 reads CASSSSAQETQYF. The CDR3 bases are TGTGCCAGCAGTTCTAGCGCCCAAGAGACCCAGTACTTC.

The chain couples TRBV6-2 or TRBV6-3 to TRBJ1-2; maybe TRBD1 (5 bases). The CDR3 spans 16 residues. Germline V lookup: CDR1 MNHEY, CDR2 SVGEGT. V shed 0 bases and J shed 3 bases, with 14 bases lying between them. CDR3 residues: CASSYSTASVYYGYTF. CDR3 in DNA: TGTGCCAGCAGTTACTCGACAGCCTCCGTGTACTATGGCTACACCTTC.

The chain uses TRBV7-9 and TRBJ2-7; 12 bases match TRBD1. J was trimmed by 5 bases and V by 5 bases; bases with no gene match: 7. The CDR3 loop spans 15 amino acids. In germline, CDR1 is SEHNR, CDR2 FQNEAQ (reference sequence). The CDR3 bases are TGTGCCAGCAGCGGGGGACAGGGGGCTTTCCACGAGCAGTACTTC. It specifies CASSGGQGAFHEQYF.

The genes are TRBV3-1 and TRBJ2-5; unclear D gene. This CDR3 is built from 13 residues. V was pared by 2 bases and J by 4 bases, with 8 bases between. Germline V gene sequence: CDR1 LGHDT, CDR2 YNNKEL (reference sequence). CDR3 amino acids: CASSQLTIETQYF. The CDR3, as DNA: TGTGCCAGCAGCCAACTGACAATAGAGACCCAGTACTTC.

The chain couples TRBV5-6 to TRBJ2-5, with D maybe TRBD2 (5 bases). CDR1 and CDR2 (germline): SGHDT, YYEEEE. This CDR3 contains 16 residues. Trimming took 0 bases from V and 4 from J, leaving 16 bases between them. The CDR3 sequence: CASSLAPSARGETQYF. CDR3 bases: TGTGCCAGCAGCTTGGCCCCGAGTGCCCGGGGAGAGACCCAGTACTTC.

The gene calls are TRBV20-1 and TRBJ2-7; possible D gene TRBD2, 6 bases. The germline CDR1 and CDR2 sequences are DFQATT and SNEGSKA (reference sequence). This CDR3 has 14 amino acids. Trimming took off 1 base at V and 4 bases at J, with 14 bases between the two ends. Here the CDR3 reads CSARGGDRLYEQYF. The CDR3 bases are TGCAGTGCTAGAGGCGGGGATAGGTTGTACGAGCAGTACTTC.

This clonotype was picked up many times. The CDR3 coding sequence is TGCGCCAGCAGCTCGAACGGAGACTATGGCTACACCTTC. It encodes CASSSNGDYGYTF. The J gene is TRBJ1-2, the V gene TRBV5-1; D remains unclear. V lost 3 bases and J lost 3, with 9 bases in between. This CDR3 spans 13 amino acids. Germline V gene data show CDR1 as SGHRS and CDR2 as YFSETQ.

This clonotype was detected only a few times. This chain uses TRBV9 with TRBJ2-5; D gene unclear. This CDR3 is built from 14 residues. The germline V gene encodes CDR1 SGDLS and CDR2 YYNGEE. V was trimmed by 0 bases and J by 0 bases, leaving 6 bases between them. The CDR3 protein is CASSVGYDQETQYF. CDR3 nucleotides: TGTGCCAGCAGCGTAGGGTACGACCAAGAGACCCAGTACTTC.

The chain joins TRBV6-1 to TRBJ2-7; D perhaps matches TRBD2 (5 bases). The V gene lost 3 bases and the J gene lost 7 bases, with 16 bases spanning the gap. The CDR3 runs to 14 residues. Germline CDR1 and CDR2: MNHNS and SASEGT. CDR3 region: CASSEAGRPGEQYF. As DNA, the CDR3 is TGTGCCAGCAGTGAGGCGGGCCGGCCTGGGGAGCAGTACTTC.

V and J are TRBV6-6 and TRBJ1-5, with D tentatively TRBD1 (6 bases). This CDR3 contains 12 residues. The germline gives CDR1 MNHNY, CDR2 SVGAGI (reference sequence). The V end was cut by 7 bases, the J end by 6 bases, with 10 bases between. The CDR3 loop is CASTPGAQPQHF. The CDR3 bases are TGTGCCAGCACCCCAGGGGCTCAGCCCCAGCATTTT.